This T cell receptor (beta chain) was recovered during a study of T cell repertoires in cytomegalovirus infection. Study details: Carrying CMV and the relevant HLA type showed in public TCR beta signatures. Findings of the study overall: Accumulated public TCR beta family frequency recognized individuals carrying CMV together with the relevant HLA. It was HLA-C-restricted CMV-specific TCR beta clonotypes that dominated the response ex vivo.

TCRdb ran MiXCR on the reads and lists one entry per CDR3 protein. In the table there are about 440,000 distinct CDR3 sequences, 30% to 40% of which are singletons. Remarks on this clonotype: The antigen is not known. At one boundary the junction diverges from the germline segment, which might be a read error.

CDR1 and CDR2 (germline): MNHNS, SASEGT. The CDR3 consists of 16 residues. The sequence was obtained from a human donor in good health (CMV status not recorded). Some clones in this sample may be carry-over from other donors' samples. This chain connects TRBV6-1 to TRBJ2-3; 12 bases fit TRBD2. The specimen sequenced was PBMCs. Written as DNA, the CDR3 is TGTGCCCGCAGTAAGACTAGCGGGGGTCGCACCGATACGCAGTATTTT. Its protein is CARSKTSGGRTDTQYF.